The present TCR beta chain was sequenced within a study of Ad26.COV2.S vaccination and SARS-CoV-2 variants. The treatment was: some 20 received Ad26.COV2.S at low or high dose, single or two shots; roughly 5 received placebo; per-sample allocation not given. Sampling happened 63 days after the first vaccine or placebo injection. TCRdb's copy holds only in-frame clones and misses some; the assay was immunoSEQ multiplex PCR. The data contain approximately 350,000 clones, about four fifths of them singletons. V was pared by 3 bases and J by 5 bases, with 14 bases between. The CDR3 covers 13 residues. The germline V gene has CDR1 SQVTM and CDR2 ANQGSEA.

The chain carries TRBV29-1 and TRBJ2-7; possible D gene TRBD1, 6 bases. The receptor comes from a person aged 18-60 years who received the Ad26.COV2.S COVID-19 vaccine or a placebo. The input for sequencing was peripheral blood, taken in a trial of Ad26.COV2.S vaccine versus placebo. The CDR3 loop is CSVERSGAHEQYF. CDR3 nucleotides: TGCAGCGTTGAGCGGTCAGGGGCCCACGAGCAGTACTTC.